These 21 T cell receptor beta chains were all obtained from the same sample, sequenced in a study of lymphopenia after photon versus proton radiotherapy. Only in-frame clones appear in the TCRdb table, and some are missing; sequencing was by immunoSEQ multiplex PCR. The sample holds about 160,000 clones, roughly nine tenths seen once. Sample: peripheral blood, taken from a patient treated with photon-based radiotherapy. The receptors shown here come from a man aged 50 to 60 with gastric cancer.

This chain uses TRBV4-1 with TRBJ2-5, with 14 bases fitting TRBD2. The J segment lost 5 bases and the V segment lost 5 bases, leaving 7 bases of the junction unmatched. The germline V gene has CDR1 MGHRA and CDR2 YSYEKL. The CDR3 spans 16 residues. The CDR3 DNA follows: TGCGCCAGCAGCGAGACTAGCGGGAGGGCCGGGGAGACCCAGTACTTC. Its translation is CASSETSGRAGETQYF.

V is TRBV25-1 and J is TRBJ2-7; D is unclear. In germline, CDR1 is MGHDK, CDR2 SYGVNS. V lost 6 bases and J lost 0, with 9 bases in between. The CDR3 has 13 amino acids. Written as DNA, the CDR3 is TGTGCCAGCAGCGTACACGGCTCCTACGAGCAGTACTTC. This gives the protein CASSVHGSYEQYF.

V usage is TRBV7-9 and J usage is TRBJ2-1; 12 bases line up with TRBD2. The CDR3 runs to 16 residues. V trimming: 5 bases; J trimming: 10 bases; junction bases outside the gene matches: 12. Germline-derived CDR1 and CDR2 are SEHNR and FQNEAQ (reference sequence). This CDR3 is CASSPGTSGPLREQFF. The CDR3 DNA reads TGTGCCAGCAGCCCCGGGACTAGCGGGCCCCTCAGAGAGCAGTTCTTC.

This clone was observed a single time. The V call is TRBV12-5, the J call TRBJ2-1, with TRBD2 matching over 11 bases. Germline CDR1 is LGHNT and CDR2 is FRNRAP. V lost 7 bases, J lost 0 bases, and 11 bases stayed unmatched. The CDR3 runs 18 residues. The CDR3, as DNA: TGTGCTAGTGCCCGGTGGGTAGCGGGAGGGCCCTCCTACAATGAGCAGTTCTTC. Translating gives CASARWVAGGPSYNEQFF.

The chain has TRBV5-4 and TRBJ2-7, with 12 bases fitting TRBD2. V shed 4 bases, J shed 2 bases, and the junction held 7 bases outside the gene matches. This CDR3 contains 16 residues. Germline assignment: CDR1 SGHNT and CDR2 YYREEE (reference sequence). This chain's CDR3 is CASSLGTSGPAYEQYF. For the CDR3, the DNA is TGTGCCAGCAGCCTTGGGACTAGCGGGCCAGCCTACGAGCAGTACTTC.

The chain combines TRBV6-6 with TRBJ2-2, with a possible D match to TRBD2 (5 bases). V was shortened by 6 bases and J by 5 bases, with 16 bases between the two germline ends. Per germline, CDR1 MNHNY and CDR2 SVGAGI (reference sequence). The length of the CDR3 is 15 residues. In DNA form, the CDR3 reads TGTGCCAGCAGCCCGCGGACTTACTTAACCGGGGAGCTGTTTTTT. Its translation is CASSPRTYLTGELFF.

This clone was counted a single time. V usage is TRBV28 and J usage is TRBJ2-7; TRBD1 aligns across 9 bases. The CDR3 runs 15 residues. Germline V gene lookup returns CDR1 MDHEN and CDR2 SYDVKM. The J segment lost 7 bases and the V segment lost 5 bases, leaving 12 bases of the junction unmatched. The CDR3 bases are TGTGCCAGCAGTAAACCCGGGACAGGGTCGAGAGAGCAGTACTTC. Translated: CASSKPGTGSREQYF.

The genes are TRBV28 and TRBJ1-5; tentative D call: TRBD1 (6 bases). Germline V gene lookup returns CDR1 MDHEN and CDR2 SYDVKM. The CDR3 has 13 amino acids. Between the trimmed V and J ends, which lost 3 bases and 4 bases, there was a span of 7 bases. CDR3 region: CASSLDRNQPQHF. Here the CDR3 DNA reads TGTGCCAGCAGTTTGGACAGAAATCAGCCCCAGCATTTT.

The V gene is TRBV10-1, the J gene TRBJ2-2, with TRBD2 matching 11 bases. The CDR3 contains 16 residues. Trimming removed 5 bases from V and 4 bases from J; junction bases left unmatched: 6. Per germline, CDR1 WNHNN and CDR2 SYGVQD (reference sequence). CDR3: CASSRLLAGGTGELFF. CDR3 DNA sequence: TGCGCCAGCAGTAGGCTTCTAGCGGGAGGCACCGGGGAGCTGTTTTTT.

The chain recombines TRBV6-5 with TRBJ1-5; D is possibly TRBD1 (5 bases). Germline V gene sequence: CDR1 MNHEY, CDR2 SVGAGI. Trimming cost V 4 bases and J 1 base, with 11 bases left between them. The CDR3 totals 15 residues. CDR3 nucleotide sequence: TGTGCCAGCAGTTTGACAGATGGGAGCAATCAGCCCCAGCATTTT. Its translation: CASSLTDGSNQPQHF.

This chain joins TRBV6-6 and TRBJ1-1; 8 bases line up with TRBD1. Trimming removed 7 bases from V and 0 bases from J; junction bases left unmatched: 4. The CDR3 runs to 14 residues. The V gene's germline CDR1 is MNHNY and CDR2 SVGAGI (reference sequence). CDR3 amino acids: CASIGTGMNTEAFF. The CDR3 nucleotides are TGTGCCAGCATCGGGACAGGTATGAACACTGAAGCTTTCTTT.

CDR3 in amino acids: CASSPTGGAYEQYF. The CDR3 DNA reads TGTGCCAGCAGCCCCACAGGGGGCGCGTACGAGCAGTACTTC. The chain is built from TRBV6-5 and TRBJ2-7; TRBD1 aligns across 9 bases. The germline gives CDR1 MNHEY, CDR2 SVGAGI. There are 14 residues in the CDR3. Losses at the gene ends were 6 bases for V and 4 bases for J; bases not matched to a gene: 7.

J is TRBJ1-5 and V is TRBV28; the D gene is possibly TRBD1 (5 bases). Deletions cut 7 bases from V and 11 bases from J, with 24 bases between. This CDR3 spans 15 amino acids. CDR1 and CDR2 (germline): MDHEN, SYDVKM. The CDR3 loop is CASNPRGKGLGSQHF. DNA of the CDR3: TGTGCCAGCAACCCTCGGGGCAAGGGACTCGGGTCCCAGCATTTT.

This clone was seen just once. This chain connects TRBV6-4 to TRBJ1-2; D may be TRBD1 (5 bases). The CDR3 sequence is 13 residues long. V was clipped by 4 bases and J by 8 bases, with 14 bases between them. Germline V gene lookup returns CDR1 MRHNA and CDR2 SNTAGT. The CDR3 loop is CASSASGQSGYTF. The CDR3 nucleotides read TGTGCCAGCAGTGCCTCCGGACAATCCGGCTACACCTTC.

This sequence joins TRBV10-2 and TRBJ1-3; D call uncertain. The CDR3 loop spans 16 amino acids. The V gene lost 9 bases and the J gene lost 0 bases, with 18 bases spanning the gap. Looked up from germline, CDR1 is WSHSY and CDR2 is SAAADI. The CDR3 bases are TGCGCCAGTCGCCCCCCCGGCAGGAGCTCTGGAAACACCATATATTTT. This codes for CASRPPGRSSGNTIYF.

The sample holds one count of this clone. V usage is TRBV21-1 and J usage is TRBJ2-2. TRBV21-1 is listed as a pseudogene. This CDR3 has 14 residues. CDR3 nucleotide sequence: TGTGCCAGCAGCCTAGAACAGTCCACCGGGGAGCTGTTTTTT. Translated, it gives CASSLEQSTGELFF.

This clone was seen only a few times. The V gene is TRBV30, the J gene TRBJ1-1; D is perhaps TRBD1 (5 bases). Germline V gene sequence: CDR1 GTSNPN, CDR2 SVGIG (reference sequence). CDR3 length equals 12 residues. Trimming removed 2 bases at V and 5 bases at J, with 9 bases between. CDR3 amino acids: CAWSRRGTEAFF. The DNA for the CDR3 is TGTGCCTGGAGTAGGAGGGGAACTGAAGCTTTCTTT.

The chain uses TRBV4-2 and TRBJ2-3; D is uncertain. The V end was cut by 4 bases, the J end by 4 bases, with 9 bases between. The CDR3 loop spans 13 amino acids. Germline V gene data show CDR1 as LGHNA and CDR2 as YNFKEQ. The CDR3 is CASSPLVPDTQYF. The CDR3 DNA follows: TGTGCCAGCAGCCCCTTGGTGCCAGATACGCAGTATTTT.

This chain connects TRBV11-2 to TRBJ2-3; D perhaps matches TRBD2 (6 bases). V lost 5 bases and J lost 0, with 15 bases in between. The germline gives CDR1 SGHAT, CDR2 FQNNGV. The CDR3 runs to 16 residues. The CDR3, as DNA: TGTGCCAGCAGCGGCGGAGCGGGCTGGAGCACAGATACGCAGTATTTT. Protein sequence: CASSGGAGWSTDTQYF.

The rearrangement links TRBV28 to TRBJ2-1; 8 bases map to TRBD2. The CDR3 runs to 17 residues. V lost 4 bases and J lost 4; bases outside the gene matches: 12. Germline V CDR1 and CDR2: MDHEN, SYDVKM. CDR3 loop: CASSSPGGSGTYNEQFF. The CDR3 DNA follows: TGTGCCAGCAGTTCCCCTGGGGGTAGCGGGACTTACAATGAGCAGTTCTTC.

The chain is built from TRBV7-2 and TRBJ1-1; tentative D call: TRBD1 (6 bases). V was cut by 5 bases and J by 8 bases, with 21 bases left in between. The CDR3 has 15 residues. Per germline, CDR1 SGHTA and CDR2 FQGNSA. The CDR3 loop is CASSVTRTHRVEAFF. CDR3 nucleotides: TGTGCCAGCAGCGTAACGCGGACTCACAGGGTCGAAGCTTTCTTT.